This record concerns one T cell receptor (beta chain) sequence. Its antigen is unidentified. The sample belongs to a study of OX40 agonist ivuxolimab in advanced cancers. Study context: A mean age of around 63 years, range roughly 23 to 85, was recorded, and 82.7% were male. Enrollees could have had prior anti-PD-1, anti-PD-L1 or anti-CTLA-4 therapy, which approximately 38% had received. Partial responses were achieved by three patients, of whom one had hepatocellular carcinoma and two had cutaneous melanoma. Study results and limitations: At doses 0.1 to 3.0 mg/kg, CD4+ and CD8+ clones expanded.

Repertoires were generated with immunoSEQ multiplex PCR, while TCRdb's copy carries only in-frame clones and drops some. The sample contains about 75,000 clones, around 90% of which appear only once. The sample consisted of CD4+ or CD8+ T cells sorted from blood, taken in a trial of the OX40 agonist ivuxolimab. The sequence was obtained from an adult with an advanced solid tumor such as melanoma, head and neck, liver or kidney cancer.

CDR3 sequence reads: CASSLTTGGSYGYTF. The CDR3 DNA reads TGTGCCAGCAGCTTGACCACAGGGGGAAGCTATGGCTACACCTTC. The rearrangement uses TRBV7-2 and TRBJ1-2; 8 bases match TRBD1. CDR1 SGHTA and CDR2 FQGNSA come from the germline V gene. CDR3 size: 15 residues. With V trimmed by 3 bases and J by 4 bases, 7 bases remained unmatched.